The 10 T cell receptor beta chains reported below all come from one sample, sequenced in a study of T cells in Graves' hyperthyroidism and ophthalmopathy. Amplification of TCR beta CDR3 regions was performed using RNA transcripts as template. First-round RT-PCR targeting the TCR CDR3 was performed with the HTBI primer set. One entry per CDR3 protein, called by TCRdb with MiXCR from the multiplex PCR reads. The sample lists about 660,000 distinct CDR3 sequences, about 45% seen once, with about 7.2% in the top ten. Sequencing used peripheral blood or thyroid tissue (not recorded which). These receptors originate from an adult man with Graves' disease, either hyperthyroidism or ophthalmopathy (not recorded which).

This clonotype was detected ten times or more. The V gene is TRBV4-2, the J gene TRBJ2-2; 9 bases fit TRBD1. CDR1 and CDR2 from the germline V gene are LGHNA and YNFKEQ. J lost 5 bases, V lost 2 bases, and 9 bases had no gene match. The CDR3 has 17 residues. Here the CDR3 reads CASSQHPGQGGTGELFF. CDR3 in DNA: TGTGCCAGCAGCCAACATCCGGGACAGGGAGGGACCGGGGAGCTGTTTTTT.

This chain uses TRBV7-9 with TRBJ2-5, with D tentatively TRBD2 (6 bases). In germline, CDR1 is SEHNR, CDR2 FQNEAQ (reference sequence). This CDR3 has 14 amino acids. Trimming stripped 6 bases from V and 7 bases from J, with 18 bases between. Written as DNA, the CDR3 is TGTGCCAGCAGTTACGGGGGATTCGGAGCGACCCAGTACTTC. Protein product: CASSYGGFGATQYF.

The sample holds one count of this clonotype. Since a much larger clone is just one base distant, this may be a read error. The V and J genes are TRBV9 and TRBJ1-1, with a weak D call TRBD1 (6 bases). The CDR3 consists of 13 residues. The V gene's germline CDR1 is SGDLS and CDR2 YYNGEE. V lost 0 bases, J lost 5 bases, and 8 bases lay in between. The CDR3 is CASSVGRGTEAFF. CDR3 coding DNA: TGTGCCAGCAGCGTAGGGAGGGGGACTGAAGCTTTCTTT.

This clonotype was counted at least ten times. The rearrangement uses TRBV10-3 and TRBJ1-4; TRBD1 agrees at 9 bases. The CDR3 has 16 residues. V lost 6 bases, J lost 3 bases, and 8 bases stayed unmatched. Germline V CDR1 and CDR2: ENHRY, SYGVKD. The CDR3 DNA is TGTGCCATCAGATCCGGGACAGGGACTTCTAATGAAAAACTGTTTTTT. Residues: CAIRSGTGTSNEKLFF.

The chain uses TRBV29-1 and TRBJ1-2; perhaps TRBD1 as D (5 bases). The CDR3 is 11 amino acids. Looked up from germline, CDR1 is SQVTM and CDR2 is ANQGSEA. Trimming removed 1 base from V and 8 bases from J, with 8 bases in between. CDR3 coding DNA: TGCAGCGTTGAAGGACAGCGAGGCTACACCTTC. Translating it yields CSVEGQRGYTF.

Worth noting for this clonotype: The missing conserved phenylalanine or tryptophan at the end of this CDR3 makes a read error likely. It is unclear where the CDR3 begins or ends on the DNA, so no DNA is shown, and the CDR3 is as TCRdb lists it. The V and J genes are TRBV15 and TRBJ1-3; the table's D call, TRBD1, was not checked against the DNA. The CDR3 extends over 11 residues, inclusive of both ends. Germline V CDR1 and CDR2: LNHNV, YYDKDF (reference sequence). The CDR3 reads CATSTTDITNT.

This clonotype was counted only a few times. This chain connects TRBV25-1 to TRBJ1-6; D perhaps matches TRBD1 (5 bases). Germline assignment: CDR1 MGHDK and CDR2 SYGVNS. This CDR3 has 14 residues. V gave up 7 bases and J gave up 7 bases, with 14 bases separating them. CDR3 in amino acids: CASTLGGTNSPLHF. The DNA for the CDR3 is TGTGCCAGCACTCTCGGGGGAACGAATTCACCCCTCCACTTT.

This clonotype occurred a few times. The rearrangement links TRBV25-1 to TRBJ1-2; no clear D. V lost 5 bases, J lost 2 bases, and 12 bases lay in between. CDR3 size: 14 residues. Per germline, CDR1 MGHDK and CDR2 SYGVNS. The CDR3 spells CASSYSARNYGYTF. In DNA, the CDR3 is TGTGCCAGCAGTTACTCTGCCCGGAACTATGGCTACACCTTC.

CDR3 in amino acids: CASSALASDEQYF. CDR3 in DNA: TGTGCCAGTAGTGCACTAGCTTCCGACGAGCAGTACTTC. The chain couples TRBV19 to TRBJ2-7, with a weak D call TRBD2 (6 bases). Germline V CDR1 and CDR2: LNHDA, SQIVND (reference sequence). Deletions cut 5 bases from V and 5 bases from J, with 13 bases between. This CDR3 is 13 amino acids long. Combining the CDR3 with reference TRBV19 and TRBJ2-7 gives the whole variable domain DGGITQSPKYLFRKEGQNVTLSCEQNLNHDAMYWYRQDPGQGLRLIYYSQIVNDFQKGDIAEGYSVSREKKESFPLTVTSAQKNPTAFYLCASSALASDEQYFGPGTRLTVT.

In this sample, this clonotype turned up many times. The chain uses TRBV5-8 and TRBJ2-7, with D perhaps TRBD2 (5 bases). Trimming cost V 3 bases and J 2 bases, with 9 bases left between them. Germline CDR1 SGHTS, CDR2 YDEGEE. The CDR3 contains 13 residues. The CDR3 loop reads CASSSAGAYEQYF. The CDR3 bases are TGTGCCAGCAGCTCCGCGGGCGCCTACGAGCAGTACTTC.